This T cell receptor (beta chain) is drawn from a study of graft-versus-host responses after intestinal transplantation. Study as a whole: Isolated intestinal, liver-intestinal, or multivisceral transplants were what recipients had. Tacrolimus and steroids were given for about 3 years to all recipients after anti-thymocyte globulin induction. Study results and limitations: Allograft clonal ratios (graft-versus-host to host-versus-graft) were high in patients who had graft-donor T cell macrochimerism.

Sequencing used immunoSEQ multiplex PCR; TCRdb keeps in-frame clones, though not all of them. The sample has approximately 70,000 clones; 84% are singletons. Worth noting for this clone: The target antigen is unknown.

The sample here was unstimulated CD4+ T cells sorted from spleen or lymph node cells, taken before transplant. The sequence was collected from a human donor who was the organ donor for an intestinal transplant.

The CDR3 coding sequence is TGCGCCAGCAGCGGGGTTTACGACACAGATACGCAGTATTTT. It is translated as CASSGVYDTDTQYF. The rearrangement uses TRBV10-2 and TRBJ2-3; a possible D gene is TRBD2 (5 bases). V was shortened by 6 bases and J by 2 bases, with 12 bases between the two germline ends. This CDR3 contains 14 residues. Germline V gene lookup returns CDR1 WSHSY and CDR2 SAAADI.